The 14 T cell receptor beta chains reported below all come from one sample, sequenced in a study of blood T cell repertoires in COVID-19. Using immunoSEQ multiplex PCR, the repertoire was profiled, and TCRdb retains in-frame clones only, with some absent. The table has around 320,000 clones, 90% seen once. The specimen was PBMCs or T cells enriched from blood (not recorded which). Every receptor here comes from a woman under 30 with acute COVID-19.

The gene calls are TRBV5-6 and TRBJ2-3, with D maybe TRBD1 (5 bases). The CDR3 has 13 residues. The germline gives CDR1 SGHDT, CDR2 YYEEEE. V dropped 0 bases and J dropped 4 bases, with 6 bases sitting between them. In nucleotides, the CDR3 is TGTGCCAGCAGCTTGGGGGGCCCAGATACGCAGTATTTT. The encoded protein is CASSLGGPDTQYF.

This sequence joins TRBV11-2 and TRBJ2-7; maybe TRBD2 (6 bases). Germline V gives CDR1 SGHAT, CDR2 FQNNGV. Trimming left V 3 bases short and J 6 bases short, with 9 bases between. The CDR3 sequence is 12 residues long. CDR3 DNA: TGTGCCAGCAGCTTGGCCGGGAGCGAGCAGTACTTC. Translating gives CASSLAGSEQYF. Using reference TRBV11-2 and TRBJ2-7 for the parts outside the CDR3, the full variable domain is EAGVAQSPRYKIIEKRQSVAFWCNPISGHATLYWYQQILGQGPKLLIQFQNNGVVDDSQLPKDRFSAERLKGVDSTLKIQPAKLEDSAVYLCASSLAGSEQYFGPGTRLTVT.

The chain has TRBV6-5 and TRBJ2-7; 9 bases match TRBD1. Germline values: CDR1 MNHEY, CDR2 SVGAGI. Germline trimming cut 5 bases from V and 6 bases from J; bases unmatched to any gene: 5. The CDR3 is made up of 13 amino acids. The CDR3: CASSPGTGPEQYF. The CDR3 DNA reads TGTGCCAGCAGTCCCGGGACAGGGCCCGAGCAGTACTTC.

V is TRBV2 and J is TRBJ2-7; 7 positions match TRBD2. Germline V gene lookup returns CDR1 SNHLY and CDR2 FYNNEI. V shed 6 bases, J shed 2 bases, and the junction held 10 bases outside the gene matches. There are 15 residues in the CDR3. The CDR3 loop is CASSAGRDYPYEQYF. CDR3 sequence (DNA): TGTGCCAGCAGCGCAGGCCGGGACTACCCCTACGAGCAGTACTTC.

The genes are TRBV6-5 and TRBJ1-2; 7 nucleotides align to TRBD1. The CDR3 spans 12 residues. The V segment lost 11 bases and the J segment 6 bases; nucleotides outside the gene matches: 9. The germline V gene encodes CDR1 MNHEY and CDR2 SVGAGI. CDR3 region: CAAGDRKDGYTF. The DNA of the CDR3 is TGTGCCGCCGGGGACAGAAAAGATGGCTACACCTTC.

The CDR3 bases are TGTGCCAGCAGTTTTGACGCTTTGGGGGCTAACAATGAGCAGTTCTTC. It specifies CASSFDALGANNEQFF. This chain links TRBV28 with TRBJ2-1; maybe TRBD1 (6 bases). Germline values: CDR1 MDHEN, CDR2 SYDVKM. The ends were cut back, 3 bases at V and 5 bases at J, with 17 bases in the middle. This CDR3 region has 16 residues.

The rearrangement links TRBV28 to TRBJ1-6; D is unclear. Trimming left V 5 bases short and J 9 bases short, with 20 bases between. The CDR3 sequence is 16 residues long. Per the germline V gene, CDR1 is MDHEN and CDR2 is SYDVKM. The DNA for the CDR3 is TGTGCCAGCAGTCCTCTGGGCCAGAAAACTGGTTCACCCCTCCACTTT. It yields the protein CASSPLGQKTGSPLHF.

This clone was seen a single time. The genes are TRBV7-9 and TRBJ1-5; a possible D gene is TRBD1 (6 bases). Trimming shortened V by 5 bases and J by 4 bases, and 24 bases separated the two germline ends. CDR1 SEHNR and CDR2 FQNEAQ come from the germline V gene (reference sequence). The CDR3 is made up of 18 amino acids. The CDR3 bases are TGTGCCAGCAGCGCCCCGGACAGAGACCTTCTGGTGAATCAGCCCCAGCATTTT. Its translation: CASSAPDRDLLVNQPQHF.

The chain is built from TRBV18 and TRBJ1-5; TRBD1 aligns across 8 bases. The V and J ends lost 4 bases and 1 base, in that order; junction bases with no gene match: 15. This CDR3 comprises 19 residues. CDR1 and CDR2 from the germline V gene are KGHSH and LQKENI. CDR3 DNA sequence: TGTGCCAGCTCACGCAGGCCAAATCTGGACAGGGTGAGCAATCAGCCCCAGCATTTT. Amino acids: CASSRRPNLDRVSNQPQHF.

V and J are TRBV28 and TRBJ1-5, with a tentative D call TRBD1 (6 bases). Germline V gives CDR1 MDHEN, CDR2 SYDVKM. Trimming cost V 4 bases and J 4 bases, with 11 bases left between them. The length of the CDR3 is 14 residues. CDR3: CASSSLQGNQPQHF. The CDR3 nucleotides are TGTGCCAGCAGTTCCCTGCAGGGGAATCAGCCCCAGCATTTT.

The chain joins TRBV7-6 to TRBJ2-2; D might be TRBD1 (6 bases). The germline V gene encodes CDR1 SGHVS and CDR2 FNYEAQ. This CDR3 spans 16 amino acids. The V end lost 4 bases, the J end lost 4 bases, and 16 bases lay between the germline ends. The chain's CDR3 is CASSSDRQAPTGELFF. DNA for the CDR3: TGTGCCAGCAGCTCAGACAGGCAGGCGCCCACCGGGGAGCTGTTTTTT.

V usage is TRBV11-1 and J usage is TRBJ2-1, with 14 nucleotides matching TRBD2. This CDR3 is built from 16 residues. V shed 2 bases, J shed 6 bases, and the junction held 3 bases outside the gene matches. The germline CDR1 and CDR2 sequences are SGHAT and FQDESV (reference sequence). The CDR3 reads CASSLTGLAGVNEQFF. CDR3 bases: TGTGCCAGCAGCTTAACGGGACTAGCGGGAGTCAATGAGCAGTTCTTC.

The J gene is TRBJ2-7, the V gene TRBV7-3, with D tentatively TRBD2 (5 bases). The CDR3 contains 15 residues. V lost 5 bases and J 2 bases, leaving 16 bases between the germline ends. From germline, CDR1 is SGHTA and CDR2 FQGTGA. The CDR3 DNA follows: TGTGCCAGCAGCCCAGGCCGGGGTTCCGCCTACGAGCAGTACTTC. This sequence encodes CASSPGRGSAYEQYF.

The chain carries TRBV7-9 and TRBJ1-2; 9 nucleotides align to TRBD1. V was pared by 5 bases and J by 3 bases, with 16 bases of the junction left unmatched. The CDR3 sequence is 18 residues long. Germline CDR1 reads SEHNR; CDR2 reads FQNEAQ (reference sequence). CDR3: CASSRVLGTGTTDYGYTF. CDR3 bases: TGTGCCAGCAGCAGGGTACTAGGGACAGGGACCACCGACTATGGCTACACCTTC.